This T cell receptor (beta chain) came from a study of blood T cell repertoires in COVID-19. Background on the study: The origin of the acute and convalescent COVID-19 samples was the United States, Italy and Spain. From T cells, B-cell-depleted T cells, or PBMCs came the material, which was cDNA or gDNA.

The germline V gene has CDR1 MNHEY and CDR2 SMNVEV (reference sequence). The length of the CDR3 is 14 residues. V gave up 0 bases and J gave up 5 bases, with 11 bases separating them. As processed by the authors: Amplified reference gene primers provided the basis for estimating nucleated cell counts. Sequenced by immunoSEQ multiplex PCR; TCRdb stores in-frame clones only, minus some. Clone size and the V and J calls come from that table; the DNA yielded D and trimming. The repertoire holds about 200,000 clones, with 70% to 90% as singletons. This TCR came from a man in his fifties or sixties with acute or convalescent COVID-19. This chain uses TRBV27 with TRBJ2-7; D might be TRBD1 (6 bases). The sequenced sample consisted of peripheral blood. The CDR3, as DNA: TGTGCCAGCAGTTTATCGTACAGGGACGACGAGCAGTACTTC. Translation: CASSLSYRDDEQYF.